This TCR beta chain appears in the sequencing data of a study of CXCR3-negative and CXCR3-positive naive CD8 T cells. Whole-study results and caveats: Naive subsets were similarly diverse, while memory CD8+ repertoires were much less diverse. Naive CXCR3-positive and CXCR3-negative cells shared TRBV-TRBJ usage; memory cells diverged.

The CDR3 loop spans 16 amino acids. Looked up from germline, CDR1 is SGHTA and CDR2 is FQGNSA. The CD45RO-CCR7+CD27+CD95- phenotype denoted naive CD8+ T cells. In the case of this clonotype: Its antigen is unknown.

The study made its TRB cDNA libraries by 5' RACE, adding UMI labels. From the 5' RACE reads, TCRdb lists one entry per CDR3 protein and no DNA. The sample includes roughly 71,000 distinct CDR3 sequences. The V gene is TRBV7-2, the J gene TRBJ2-3; the TCRdb D gene call, TRBD2, has no DNA to confirm it. Sequences were obtained from naive CXCR3- CD8+ T cells from blood. Noted subset: CD45RO-CCR7+CD27+CD95- naive CD8+ T cells lacking CXCR3 (TNR3-). The origin of this receptor is a human donor in good health. Some clones in this sample may be carry-over from other donors' samples. The CDR3 loop is CASSLGPRGGADTQYF.